This T cell receptor (beta chain) stems from a study of human T cells and chemical hapten exposure. Germline V gene data show CDR1 as DFQATT and CDR2 as SNEGSKA (reference sequence). CDR3 size: 14 residues. Indicated time point: patch test 2, 6 weeks after DPC sensitization. Treatment defined: therapeutic diphenylcyclopropenone sensitization with weekly scalp DPC. Unique molecular identifiers were affixed to discrete cDNA molecules within the library. As handled by the study authors: Sequenced samples showed a median of approximately 96,000 TCRs each, with counts running from around 25,000 to 690,000. Via MiXCR, TCRdb re-called the RACE reads, giving one row per CDR3 protein. These V and J calls originate from TCRdb's pipeline instead of the authors' own analysis. The sample carries approximately 80,000 distinct CDR3 sequences, 8% to 13% recorded once. In this sample, this clonotype turned up many times. The junction differs from germline at one of its ends, possibly a read error.

The sequence was collected from a woman aged 45-60 years with alopecia areata. Some clones in this sample may be carry-over from other donors' samples. The chain joins TRBV20-1 to TRBJ2-7; 9 bases fit TRBD1. The sequencing used whole blood, collected in connection with sensitization to the hapten diphenylcyclopropenone (DPC). The CDR3 here is CSARRTGGSHEQYF. The CDR3 DNA follows: TGCAGTGCTAGACGAACAGGGGGCTCCCACGAGCAGTACTTC.